This T cell receptor (beta chain) was recorded in a study of T cell repertoires in cytomegalovirus infection. Turning to the study itself: Public TCR beta signatures marked donors with CMV infection and the matching HLA. Study-level points and caveats: Of the TCR beta families, the public ones yielded a cumulative frequency that identified carriers of CMV plus the relevant HLA. HLA-C-restricted TCR beta clonotypes specific for CMV led the ex vivo response.

This clonotype was seen a few times. Its antigen is not identified. The CDR3 consists of 13 residues. V was shortened by 4 bases and J by 2 bases, with 8 bases between the two germline ends. The V gene's germline CDR1 is SGDLS and CDR2 YYNGEE. TCRdb passed the reads through MiXCR, listing each CDR3 protein once. Altogether over 100,000 distinct CDR3 sequences are present, 9.5% to 13% being singletons, with the ten largest covering approximately 30%. The source material was PBMCs, sequenced either directly or after in vitro stimulation (not recorded which). This rearrangement joins TRBV9 to TRBJ2-3; D is uncertain. The source is a human donor in good health (CMV status not recorded). Some clones in this sample may be carry-over from other donors' samples. This CDR3 reads CASSRLTTDTQYF. Written as DNA, the CDR3 is TGTGCCAGCAGCCGGTTAACCACAGATACGCAGTATTTT.